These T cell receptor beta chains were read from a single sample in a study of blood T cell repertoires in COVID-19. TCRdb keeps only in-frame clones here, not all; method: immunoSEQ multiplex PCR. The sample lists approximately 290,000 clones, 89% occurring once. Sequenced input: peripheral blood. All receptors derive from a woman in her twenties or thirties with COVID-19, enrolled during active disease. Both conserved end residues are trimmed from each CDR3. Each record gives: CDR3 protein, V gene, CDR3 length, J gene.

ASSLGQGADYEQY TRBV27 13 TRBJ2-7
ASRMTGGIYNEQF TRBV6-5 13 TRBJ2-1
ATQWPGGYNEQF TRBV27 12 TRBJ2-1
ASSLMQGKGETQY TRBV7-9 13 TRBJ2-5
ASSPKGRGYEQY TRBV27 12 TRBJ2-7
ASFPDRGRRSPLH TRBV6-5 13 TRBJ1-6
ATSEGLDYGYT TRBV15 11 TRBJ1-2
ASSYKGAEDTQY TRBV6-6 12 TRBJ2-3
ASSPDTMKQETQY TRBV3-1/TRBV3-2 13 TRBJ2-5
ASSFSGGETQY TRBV5-6 11 TRBJ2-5
ATQHLTQGVNYGYT TRBV28 14 TRBJ1-2
ASTAFWGGNQPQH TRBV19 13 TRBJ1-5
ATSDPGLAGEETQY TRBV24-1 14 TRBJ2-5
ASDEGAGSGDYNEQF TRBV21-1 15 TRBJ2-1
ASNGGGGTYEQY TRBV5-1 12 TRBJ2-7
ASSSSMREDTIY TRBV9 12 TRBJ1-3
ASSSSRIAGATNTGELF TRBV27 17 TRBJ2-2
ASSDRDHQETQY TRBV27 12 TRBJ2-5
ASSRAPGTPNTEAF TRBV5-1 14 TRBJ1-1
ASGLSGGQRGETQY TRBV12-5 14 TRBJ2-5
ASSLTTGLRDTEAF TRBV18 14 TRBJ1-1
ASSLSSGDSYNEQF TRBV7-6 14 TRBJ2-1
ASRIVGRGGTDTQY TRBV4-1 14 TRBJ2-3
ASRFDRGGNNEQF TRBV2 13 TRBJ2-1
ASSQLEIDLNYGYT TRBV14 14 TRBJ1-2
AATELGTQY TRBV6-5 9 TRBJ2-5
ASSQVARPPEQF TRBV4-1 12 TRBJ2-1
ASSYVSTGELF TRBV6-5 11 TRBJ2-2
SVELPNRGYGYT TRBV29-1 12 TRBJ1-2
ASSVRGGLGSYNSPLH TRBV11-3 16 TRBJ1-6
ASSPMAGSYEQY TRBV18 12 TRBJ2-7
ASSLAGGTEAF TRBV28 11 TRBJ1-1
ASSATTGSIYEQY TRBV10-1 13 TRBJ2-7
ASSRFQLQPQH TRBV12-3/TRBV12-4 11 TRBJ1-5
ASSIGASGNSPLH TRBV11-3 13 TRBJ1-6
ASSLVVGTGLETQY TRBV4-1 14 TRBJ2-5
ASNPDDRVDEQF TRBV5-4 12 TRBJ2-1
ASSIEARYEQY TRBV19 11 TRBJ2-7
ASSRRDLTGWIFTDTQY TRBV12-1 17 TRBJ2-3
SVAGLPTSTDTQY TRBV29-1 13 TRBJ2-3
ASRPGTGLTGELF TRBV7-8 13 TRBJ2-2
ASSPHRESVSNTEAF TRBV27 15 TRBJ1-1
ASSGRGFNTDTQY TRBV2 13 TRBJ2-3
ASSPIMSGNTIY TRBV7-9 12 TRBJ1-3
ASSAGGTEAF TRBV12-3/TRBV12-4 10 TRBJ1-1
ASSLMGGTGVYEQY TRBV7-2 14 TRBJ2-7
ATSMQPGLANNEQF TRBV15 14 TRBJ2-1
ASSLLAGGNNEQF TRBV14 13 TRBJ2-1
ASSYSGGIRGYT TRBV6-5 12 TRBJ1-2
ASSFRNTEAF TRBV28 10 TRBJ1-1
ASRPIPGQSSPLH TRBV11-2 13 TRBJ1-6
ASSPPRLAGGLHEQF TRBV7-8 15 TRBJ2-1
ASRRRTSGGLNTGELF TRBV6-4 16 TRBJ2-2
ASSFQHGQGLNTEAF TRBV5-1 15 TRBJ1-1
ASGLVPDSIYYGYT TRBV12-5 14 TRBJ1-2
ASSAQYSNQPQH TRBV2 12 TRBJ1-5
ASSSAAIYGYT TRBV5-8 11 TRBJ1-2
ASSIDRGLGYGYT TRBV13 13 TRBJ1-2
ASSFTGAEAF TRBV5-1 10 TRBJ1-1